Many counts were recorded for the clone carrying this TCR beta chain. Inclusion characteristics of ophthalmopathy patients comprised a Clinical Activity Score of at least 3, a NOSPECS grade of at least 4, and duration under 3 months. Germline values: CDR1 LGHNA, CDR2 YNFKEQ. Trimming pared 1 base from V and 5 bases from J, leaving 8 bases between. This CDR3 is 13 amino acids long. The data derive from a study of T cells in Graves' hyperthyroidism and ophthalmopathy. TCR beta CDR3 regions were amplified from RNA. First-round RT-PCR targeting the TCR CDR3 was performed with the HTBI primer set. One entry per CDR3 protein, called by TCRdb with MiXCR from the multiplex PCR reads. The sample includes about 59,000 distinct CDR3 sequences, around 53% of them seen just once.

The chain is built from TRBV4-2 and TRBJ1-2; D is undetermined. This clonotype originated in a woman aged 55-69 years with Graves' ophthalmopathy. Sample: blood. CDR3 sequence (DNA): TGTGCCAGCAGCCAAGGTCATGAGTATGGCTACACCTTC. Amino acid sequence: CASSQGHEYGYTF.